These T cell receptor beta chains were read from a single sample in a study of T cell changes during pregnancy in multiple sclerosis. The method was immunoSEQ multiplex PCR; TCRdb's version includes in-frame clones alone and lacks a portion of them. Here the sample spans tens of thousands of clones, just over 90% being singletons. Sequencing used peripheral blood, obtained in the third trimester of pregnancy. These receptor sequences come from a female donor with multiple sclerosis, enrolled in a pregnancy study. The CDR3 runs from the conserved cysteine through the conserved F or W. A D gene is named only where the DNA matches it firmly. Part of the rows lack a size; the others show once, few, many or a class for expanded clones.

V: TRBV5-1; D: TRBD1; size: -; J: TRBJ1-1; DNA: TGCGCCAGTAGACAGGGGGCCGGGACTGAAGCTTTCTTT; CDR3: CASRQGAGTEAFF
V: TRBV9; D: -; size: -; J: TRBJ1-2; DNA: TGTGCCAGCAGCGTAGCTTGGAGGGGCAACTATGGCTACACCTTC; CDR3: CASSVAWRGNYGYTF
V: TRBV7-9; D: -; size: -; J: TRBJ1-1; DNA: TGTGCCAGCAGCTTAGTAAACACTGAAGCTTTCTTT; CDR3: CASSLVNTEAFF
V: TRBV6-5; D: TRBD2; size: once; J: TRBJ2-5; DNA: TGTGCCAGCAGTCTAGCGGGGGGGCTCTGGGAGACCCAGTACTTC; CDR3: CASSLAGGLWETQYF
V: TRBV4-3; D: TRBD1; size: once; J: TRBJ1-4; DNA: TGCGCCAGCAGCCGGACGGGACAGAGTAATGAAAAACTGTTTTTT; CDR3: CASSRTGQSNEKLFF
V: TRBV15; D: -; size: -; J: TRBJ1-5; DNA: TGTGCCACCAGCAGACGAGATCAGCCCCAGCATTTT; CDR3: CATSRRDQPQHF
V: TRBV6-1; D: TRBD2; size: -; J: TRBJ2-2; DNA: TGTGCCACCCGGACTAGCGGTAACACCGGGGAGCTGTTTTTT; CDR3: CATRTSGNTGELFF
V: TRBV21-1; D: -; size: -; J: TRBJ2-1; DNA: TGTGCCAGCAGGAACGATAGCGGGGGGTCACCCCGGCGGTTCTTC; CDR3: CASRNDSGGSPRRFF
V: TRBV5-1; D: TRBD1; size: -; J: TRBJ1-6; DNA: TGCGCCAGCAGCGTAGACAGGGGCGATAATTCACCCCTCCACTTT; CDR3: CASSVDRGDNSPLHF
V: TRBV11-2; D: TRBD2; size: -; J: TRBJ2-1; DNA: TGTGCCAGCGGGACTAGCGTTGGCAATGAGCAGTTCTTC; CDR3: CASGTSVGNEQFF
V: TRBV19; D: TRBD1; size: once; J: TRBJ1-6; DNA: TGTGCCAGTAGTGTGACAGGGGTTAATTCACCCCTCCACTTT; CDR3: CASSVTGVNSPLHF
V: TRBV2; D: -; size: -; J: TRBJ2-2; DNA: TGTGCCAGCAGGCGTGGGGGGTACGGGGAGCTGTTTTTT; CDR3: CASRRGGYGELFF
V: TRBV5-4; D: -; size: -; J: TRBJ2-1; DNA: TGTGCCAGCAGCTCCCTACTGGCGGCCCCACGAATGGATGAGCAGTTCTTC; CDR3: CASSSLLAAPRMDEQFF
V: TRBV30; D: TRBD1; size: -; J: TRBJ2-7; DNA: TGTGCCTGGGATACGACAGGGTCCCACGAGCAGTACTTC; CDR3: CAWDTTGSHEQYF
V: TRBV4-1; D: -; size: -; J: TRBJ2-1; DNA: TGCGCCAGCAGCTCTTTACAGGGATCCAGCGCGTTCTTC; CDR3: CASSSLQGSSAFF
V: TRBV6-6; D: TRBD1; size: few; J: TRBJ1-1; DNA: TGTGCCAGCAAAGGTGATCCGGGACAGGGGCACACTGAAGCTTTCTTT; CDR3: CASKGDPGQGHTEAFF
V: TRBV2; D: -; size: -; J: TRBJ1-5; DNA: TGTGCCAGCAGTCGGGACGGCAGCGGGGTGGGACAGCCCCAGCATTTT; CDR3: CASSRDGSGVGQPQHF